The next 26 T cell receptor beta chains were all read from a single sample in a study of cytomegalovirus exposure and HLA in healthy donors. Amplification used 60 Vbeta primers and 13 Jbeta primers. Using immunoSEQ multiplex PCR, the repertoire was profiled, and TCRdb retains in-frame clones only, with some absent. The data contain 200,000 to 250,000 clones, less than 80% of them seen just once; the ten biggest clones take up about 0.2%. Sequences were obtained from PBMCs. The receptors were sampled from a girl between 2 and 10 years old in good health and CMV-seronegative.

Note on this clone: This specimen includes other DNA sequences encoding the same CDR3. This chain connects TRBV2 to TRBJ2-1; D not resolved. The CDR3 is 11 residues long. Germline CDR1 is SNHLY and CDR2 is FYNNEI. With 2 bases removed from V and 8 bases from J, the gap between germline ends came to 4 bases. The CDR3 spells CASSERDEQFF. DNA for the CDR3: TGTGCCAGCAGTGAACGCGATGAGCAGTTCTTC. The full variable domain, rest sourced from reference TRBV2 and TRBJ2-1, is EPEVTQTPSHQVTQMGQEVILRCVPISNHLYFYWYRQILGQKVEFLVSFYNNEISEKSEIFDDQFSVERPDGSNFTLKIRSTKLEDSAMYFCASSERDEQFFGPGTRLTVL.

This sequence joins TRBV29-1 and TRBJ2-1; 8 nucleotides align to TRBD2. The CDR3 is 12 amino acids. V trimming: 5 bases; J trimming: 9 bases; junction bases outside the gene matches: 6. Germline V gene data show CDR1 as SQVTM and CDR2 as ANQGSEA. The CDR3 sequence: CSVFGTSIEQFF. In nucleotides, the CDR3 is TGCAGCGTTTTCGGGACTAGTATTGAGCAGTTCTTC.

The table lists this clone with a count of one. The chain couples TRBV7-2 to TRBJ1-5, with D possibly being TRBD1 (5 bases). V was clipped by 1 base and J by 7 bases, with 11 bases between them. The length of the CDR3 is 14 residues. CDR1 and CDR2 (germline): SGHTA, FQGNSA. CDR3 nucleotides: TGTGCCAGCAGCTTAGTGGGGGGAGGCCAGCCCCAGCATTTT. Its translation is CASSLVGGGQPQHF. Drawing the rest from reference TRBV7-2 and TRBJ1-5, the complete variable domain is GAGVSQSPSNKVTEKGKDVELRCDPISGHTALYWYRQSLGQGLEFLIYFQGNSAPDKSGLPSDRFSAERTGGSVSTLTIQRTQQEDSAVYLCASSLVGGGQPQHFGDGTRLSIL.

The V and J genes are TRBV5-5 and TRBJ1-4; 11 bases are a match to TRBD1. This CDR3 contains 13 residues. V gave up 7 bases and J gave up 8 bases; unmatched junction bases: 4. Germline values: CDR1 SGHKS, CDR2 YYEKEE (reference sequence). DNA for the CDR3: TGTGCCAGCGCCTGGACAGGGGGCGAAAAACTGTTTTTT. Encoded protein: CASAWTGGEKLFF.

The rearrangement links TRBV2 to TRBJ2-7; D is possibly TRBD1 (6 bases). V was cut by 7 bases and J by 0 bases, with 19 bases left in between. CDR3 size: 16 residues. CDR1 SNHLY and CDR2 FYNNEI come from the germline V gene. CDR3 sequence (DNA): TGTGCCAGCACAGTAATCGGGGACATCCCCTCCTACGAGCAGTACTTC. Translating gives CASTVIGDIPSYEQYF. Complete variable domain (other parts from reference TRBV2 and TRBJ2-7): EPEVTQTPSHQVTQMGQEVILRCVPISNHLYFYWYRQILGQKVEFLVSFYNNEISEKSEIFDDQFSVERPDGSNFTLKIRSTKLEDSAMYFCASTVIGDIPSYEQYFGPGTRLTVT.

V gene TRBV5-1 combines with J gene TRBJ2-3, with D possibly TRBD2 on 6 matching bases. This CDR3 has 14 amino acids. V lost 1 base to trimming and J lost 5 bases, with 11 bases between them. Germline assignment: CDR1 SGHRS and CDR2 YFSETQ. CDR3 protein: CASSLRGGIDTQYF. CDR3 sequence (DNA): TGCGCCAGCAGCTTGCGGGGAGGCATAGATACGCAGTATTTT.

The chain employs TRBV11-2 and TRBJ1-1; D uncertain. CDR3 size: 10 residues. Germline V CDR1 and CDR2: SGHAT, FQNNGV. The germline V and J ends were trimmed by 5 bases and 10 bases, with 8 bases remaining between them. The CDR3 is CASSPPGAFF. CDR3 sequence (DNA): TGTGCCAGCAGCCCTCCGGGAGCTTTCTTT.

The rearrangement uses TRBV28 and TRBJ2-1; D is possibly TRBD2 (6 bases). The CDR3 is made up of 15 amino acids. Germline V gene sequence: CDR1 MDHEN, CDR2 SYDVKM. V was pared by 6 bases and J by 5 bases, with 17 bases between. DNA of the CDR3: TGTGCCAGCAGGGTAATCGGGACTGCCGACAATGAGCAGTTCTTC. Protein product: CASRVIGTADNEQFF.

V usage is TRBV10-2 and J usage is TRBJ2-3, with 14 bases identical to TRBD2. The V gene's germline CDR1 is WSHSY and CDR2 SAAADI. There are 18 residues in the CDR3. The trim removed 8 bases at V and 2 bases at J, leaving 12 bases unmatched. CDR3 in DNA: TGCGCCAGCGTCCTTCAGGGACTAGCGGGGGAAAACACAGATACGCAGTATTTT. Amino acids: CASVLQGLAGENTDTQYF.

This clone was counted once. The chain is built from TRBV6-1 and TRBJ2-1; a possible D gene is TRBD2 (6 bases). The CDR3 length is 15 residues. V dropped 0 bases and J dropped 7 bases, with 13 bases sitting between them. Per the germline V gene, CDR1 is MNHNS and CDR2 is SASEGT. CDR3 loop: CASSEALAGWNEQFF. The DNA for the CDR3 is TGTGCCAGCAGTGAAGCACTAGCAGGTTGGAATGAGCAGTTCTTC.

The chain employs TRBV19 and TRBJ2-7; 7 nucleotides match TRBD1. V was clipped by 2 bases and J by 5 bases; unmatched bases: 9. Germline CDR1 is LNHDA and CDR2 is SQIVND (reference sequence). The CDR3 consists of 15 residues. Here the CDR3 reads CASSIRDSWGHEQYF. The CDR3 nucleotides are TGTGCCAGTAGTATAAGGGACAGTTGGGGACACGAGCAGTACTTC. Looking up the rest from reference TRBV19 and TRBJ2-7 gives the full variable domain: DGGITQSPKYLFRKEGQNVTLSCEQNLNHDAMYWYRQDPGQGLRLIYYSQIVNDFQKGDIAEGYSVSREKKESFPLTVTSAQKNPTAFYLCASSIRDSWGHEQYFGPGTRLTVT.

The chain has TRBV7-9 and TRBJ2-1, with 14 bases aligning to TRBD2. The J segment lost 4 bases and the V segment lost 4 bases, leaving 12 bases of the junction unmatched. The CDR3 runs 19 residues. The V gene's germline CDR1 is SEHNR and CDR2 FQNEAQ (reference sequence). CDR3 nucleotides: TGTGCCAGCAGCTCTTTTAGTGGGACTAGCGGGAGCATTTACAATGAGCAGTTCTTC. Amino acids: CASSSFSGTSGSIYNEQFF.

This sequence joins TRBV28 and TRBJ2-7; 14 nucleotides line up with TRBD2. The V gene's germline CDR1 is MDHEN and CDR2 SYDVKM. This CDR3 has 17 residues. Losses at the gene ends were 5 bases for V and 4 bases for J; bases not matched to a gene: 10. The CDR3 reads CASSAIGLAGGIYEQYF. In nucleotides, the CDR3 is TGTGCCAGCAGTGCGATCGGACTAGCGGGGGGCATTTACGAGCAGTACTTC.

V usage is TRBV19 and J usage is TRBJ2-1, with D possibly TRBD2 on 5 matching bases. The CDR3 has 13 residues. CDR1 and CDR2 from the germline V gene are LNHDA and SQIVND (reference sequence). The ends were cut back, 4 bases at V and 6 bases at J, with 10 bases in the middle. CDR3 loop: CASSTRGSNEQFF. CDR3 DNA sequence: TGTGCCAGTAGTACGCGCGGGTCCAATGAGCAGTTCTTC.

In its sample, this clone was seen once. This CDR3 reads CASSPLPGQSPYEQYF. CDR3 sequence (DNA): TGTGCCAGCTCACCACTCCCGGGACAGAGCCCCTACGAGCAGTACTTC. The chain has TRBV18 and TRBJ2-7; 7 nucleotides agree with TRBD1. CDR1 KGHSH and CDR2 LQKENI come from the germline V gene. The CDR3 has 16 residues. V dropped 1 base and J dropped 2; count of bases not matched to a gene: 8.

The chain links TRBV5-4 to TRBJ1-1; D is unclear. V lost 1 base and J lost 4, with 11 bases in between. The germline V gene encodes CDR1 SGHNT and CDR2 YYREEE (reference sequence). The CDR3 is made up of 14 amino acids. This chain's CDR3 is CASSLIEEGTEAFF. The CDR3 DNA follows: TGTGCCAGCAGCTTGATTGAGGAGGGCACTGAAGCTTTCTTT.

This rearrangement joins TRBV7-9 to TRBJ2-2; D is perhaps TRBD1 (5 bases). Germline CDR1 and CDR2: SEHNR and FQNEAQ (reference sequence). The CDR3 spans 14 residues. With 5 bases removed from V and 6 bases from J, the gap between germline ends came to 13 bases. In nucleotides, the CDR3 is TGTGCCAGCAGCAATTTTAAGGGGCCCGGGGAGCTGTTTTTT. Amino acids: CASSNFKGPGELFF.

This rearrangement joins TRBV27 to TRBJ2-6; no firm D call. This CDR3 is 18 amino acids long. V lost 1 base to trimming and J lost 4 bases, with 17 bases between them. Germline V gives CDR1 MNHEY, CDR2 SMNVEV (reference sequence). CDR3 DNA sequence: TGTGCCAGCAGTTTATATTCCGCCGACTTATCCGGGGCCAACGTCCTGACTTTC. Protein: CASSLYSADLSGANVLTF.

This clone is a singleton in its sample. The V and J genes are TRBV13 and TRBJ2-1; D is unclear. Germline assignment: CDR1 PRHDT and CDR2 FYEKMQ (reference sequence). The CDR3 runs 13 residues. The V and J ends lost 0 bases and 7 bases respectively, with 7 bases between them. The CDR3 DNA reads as TGTGCCAGCAGCTTAGGGGCAGGTAATGAGCAGTTCTTC. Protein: CASSLGAGNEQFF.

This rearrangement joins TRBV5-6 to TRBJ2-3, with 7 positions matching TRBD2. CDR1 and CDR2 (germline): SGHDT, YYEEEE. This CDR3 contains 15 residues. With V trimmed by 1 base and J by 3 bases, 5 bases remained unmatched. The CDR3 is CASSLSAGVTDTQYF. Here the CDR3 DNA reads TGTGCCAGCAGCTTGAGTGCGGGAGTGACAGATACGCAGTATTTT.

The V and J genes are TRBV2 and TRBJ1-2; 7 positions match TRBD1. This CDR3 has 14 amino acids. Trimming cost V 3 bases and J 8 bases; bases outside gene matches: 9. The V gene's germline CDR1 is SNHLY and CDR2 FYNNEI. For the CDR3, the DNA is TGTGCCAGCAGTGATAGAGAGGGGGCGAGGGGCTACACCTTC. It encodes CASSDREGARGYTF.

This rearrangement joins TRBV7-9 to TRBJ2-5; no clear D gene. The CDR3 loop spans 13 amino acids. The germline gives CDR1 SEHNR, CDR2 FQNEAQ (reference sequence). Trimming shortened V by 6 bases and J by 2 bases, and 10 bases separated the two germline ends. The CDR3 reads CASRAPWQETQYF. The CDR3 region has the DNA TGTGCCAGCAGAGCCCCCTGGCAAGAGACCCAGTACTTC. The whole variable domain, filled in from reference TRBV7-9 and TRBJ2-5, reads DTGVSQNPRHKITKRGQNVTFRCDPISEHNRLYWYRQTLGQGPEFLTYFQNEAQLEKSRLLSDRFSAERPKGSFSTLEIQRTEQGDSAMYLCASRAPWQETQYFGPGTRLLVL.

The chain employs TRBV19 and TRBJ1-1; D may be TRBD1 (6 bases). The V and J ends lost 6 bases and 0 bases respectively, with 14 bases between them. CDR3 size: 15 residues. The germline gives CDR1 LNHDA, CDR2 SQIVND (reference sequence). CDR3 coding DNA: TGTGCCAGTAGCACATCCGACAGGATGAACACTGAAGCTTTCTTT. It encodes CASSTSDRMNTEAFF.

CDR3 loop: CASRSREPPLYEQYF. The CDR3 coding sequence is TGTGCCAGCAGATCCCGGGAACCGCCACTCTACGAGCAGTACTTC. The chain is built from TRBV11-2 and TRBJ2-7; tentative D call: TRBD2 (5 bases). Germline lookup yields CDR1 SGHAT and CDR2 FQNNGV. The CDR3 is made up of 15 amino acids. The V gene lost 6 bases and the J gene lost 3 bases, with 18 bases spanning the gap.

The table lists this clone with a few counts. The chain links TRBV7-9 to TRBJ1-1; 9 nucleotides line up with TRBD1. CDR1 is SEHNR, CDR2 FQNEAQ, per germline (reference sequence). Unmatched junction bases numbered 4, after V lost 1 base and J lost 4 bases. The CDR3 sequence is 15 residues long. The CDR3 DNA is TGTGCCAGCAGCTTAGATGGGACAGGGTCCACTGAAGCTTTCTTT. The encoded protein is CASSLDGTGSTEAFF.

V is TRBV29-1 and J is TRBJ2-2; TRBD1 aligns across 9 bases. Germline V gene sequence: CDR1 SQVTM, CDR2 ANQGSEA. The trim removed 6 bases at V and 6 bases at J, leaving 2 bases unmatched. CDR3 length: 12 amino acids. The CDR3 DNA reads TGCAGCGTGGACAGGGGACCCGGGGAGCTGTTTTTT. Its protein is CSVDRGPGELFF.